This TCR beta chain was recorded in a study of technical replicates of blood from a few donors. Sequencing was performed with immunoSEQ multiplex PCR; in TCRdb, only in-frame clones are kept and a portion is missing. Of more than 65,000 clones listed, more than 90% are singletons. Germline V lookup: CDR1 GTSNPN, CDR2 SVGIG (reference sequence). The V end was cut by 7 bases, the J end by 8 bases, with 14 bases between. The CDR3 loop spans 11 amino acids. The sequenced sample was T cells isolated from PBMCs. The V call is TRBV30, the J call TRBJ1-2, with D unresolved. The TCR was taken from a human donor in good health. The CDR3 loop is CAYDFLQGYTF. In DNA form, the CDR3 reads TGTGCCTACGACTTCTTACAAGGCTACACCTTC.